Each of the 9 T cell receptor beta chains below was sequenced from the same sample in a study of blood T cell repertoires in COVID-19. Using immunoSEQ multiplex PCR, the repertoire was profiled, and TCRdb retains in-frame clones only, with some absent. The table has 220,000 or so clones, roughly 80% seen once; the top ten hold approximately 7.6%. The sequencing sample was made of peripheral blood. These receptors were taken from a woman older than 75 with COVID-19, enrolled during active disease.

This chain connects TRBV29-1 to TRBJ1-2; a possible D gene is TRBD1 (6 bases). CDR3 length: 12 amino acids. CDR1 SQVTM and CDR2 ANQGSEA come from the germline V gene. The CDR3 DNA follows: TGCAGTTTAGGACAGCAGAACTATGGCTACACCTTC. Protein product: CSLGQQNYGYTF.

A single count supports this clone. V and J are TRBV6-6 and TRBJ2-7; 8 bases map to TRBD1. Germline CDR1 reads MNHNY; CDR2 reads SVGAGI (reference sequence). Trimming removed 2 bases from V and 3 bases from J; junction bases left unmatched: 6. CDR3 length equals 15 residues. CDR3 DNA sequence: TGTGCCAGCAGTTACCTTGACAGGGGTGTCTACGAGCAGTACTTC. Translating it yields CASSYLDRGVYEQYF.

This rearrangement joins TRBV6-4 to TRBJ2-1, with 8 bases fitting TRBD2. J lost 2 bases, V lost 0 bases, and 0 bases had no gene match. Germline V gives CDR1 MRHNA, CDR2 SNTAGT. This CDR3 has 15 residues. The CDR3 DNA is TGTGCCAGCAGTGACTCAGCGGGGGCCTACAATGAGCAGTTCTTC. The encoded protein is CASSDSAGAYNEQFF.

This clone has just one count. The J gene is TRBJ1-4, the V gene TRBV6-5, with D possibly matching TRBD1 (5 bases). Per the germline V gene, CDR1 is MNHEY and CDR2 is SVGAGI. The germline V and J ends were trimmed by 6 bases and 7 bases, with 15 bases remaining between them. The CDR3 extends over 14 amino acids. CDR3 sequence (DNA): TGTGCCAGCAGCCTCAGGGCCCCTACTGAAAAACTGTTTTTT. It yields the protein CASSLRAPTEKLFF.

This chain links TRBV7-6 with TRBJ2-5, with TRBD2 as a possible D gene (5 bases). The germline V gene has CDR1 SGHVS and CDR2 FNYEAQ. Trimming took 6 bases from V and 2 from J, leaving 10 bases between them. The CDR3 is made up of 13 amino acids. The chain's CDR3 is CASRSPGQETQYF. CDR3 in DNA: TGTGCCAGCAGGTCGCCGGGGCAAGAGACCCAGTACTTC.

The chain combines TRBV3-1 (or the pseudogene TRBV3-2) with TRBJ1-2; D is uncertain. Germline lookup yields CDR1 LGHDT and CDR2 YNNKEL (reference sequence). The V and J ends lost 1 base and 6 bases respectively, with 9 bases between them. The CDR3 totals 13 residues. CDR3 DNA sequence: TGTGCCAGCAGCCAAGGCGCCCTAGATGGCTACACCTTC. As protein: CASSQGALDGYTF.

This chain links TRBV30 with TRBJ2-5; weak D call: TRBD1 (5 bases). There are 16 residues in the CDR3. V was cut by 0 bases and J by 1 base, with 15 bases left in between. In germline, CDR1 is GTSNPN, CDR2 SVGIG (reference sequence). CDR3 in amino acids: CAWSVRGRASQETQYF. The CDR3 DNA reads TGTGCCTGGAGTGTACGAGGCAGGGCGAGCCAAGAGACCCAGTACTTC.

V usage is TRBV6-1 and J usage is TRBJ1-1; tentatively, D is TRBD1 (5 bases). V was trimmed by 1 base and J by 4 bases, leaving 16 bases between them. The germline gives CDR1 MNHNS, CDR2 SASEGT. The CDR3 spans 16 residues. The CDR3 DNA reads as TGTGCCAGCAGTGAAGTACGTGGGGCAGGGCCCACTGAAGCTTTCTTT. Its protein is CASSEVRGAGPTEAFF.

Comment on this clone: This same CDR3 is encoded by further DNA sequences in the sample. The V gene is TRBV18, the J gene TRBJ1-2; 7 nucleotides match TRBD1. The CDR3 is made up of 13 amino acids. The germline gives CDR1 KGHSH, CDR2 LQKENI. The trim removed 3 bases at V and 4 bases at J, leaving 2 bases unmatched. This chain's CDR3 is CASSPGQPYGYTF. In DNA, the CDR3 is TGTGCCAGCTCACCGGGACAGCCCTATGGCTACACCTTC.